This record covers a single TCR beta chain. Antigen unknown. This table comes from immunoSEQ multiplex PCR, and its TCRdb copy is limited to in-frame clones, with some not included. This repertoire shows roughly 120,000 clones, approximately 85% found once; its top ten account for 3.5% to 5%. These data are taken from a study of T cell responses to AZD1222 COVID-19 vaccine. Overall study findings and caveats: Clonal diversity was possibly underestimated; the donors were predominantly white British and more often female. Following two doses of AZD1222, Spike-specific TCR breadth and depth rose.

Second-dose timings of about 4 or about 12 weeks were pooled. This specimen consisted of peripheral blood, obtained 28 days after the second AZD1222 dose. The source of this sequence is an adult who received the AZD1222 COVID-19 vaccine.

CDR3 nucleotide sequence: TGTGCCAGCAGGATGCCCGGGACAGGGAGAGGCTATGGCTACACCTTC. Protein sequence: CASRMPGTGRGYGYTF. The chain employs TRBV5-8 and TRBJ1-2; 9 bases are shared with TRBD1. Germline loops: CDR1 SGHTS, CDR2 YDEGEE. V trimming: 5 bases; J trimming: 4 bases; junction bases outside the gene matches: 12. The CDR3 is 16 residues long.